This TCR beta chain was documented in a study of blood T cell repertoires in COVID-19. The overall study: The study drew acute and convalescent COVID-19 samples from the United States, Italy and Spain. T cells, B-cell-depleted T cells, or PBMCs provided the cDNA or gDNA that served as material.

Authors' methods: Amplification from reference gene primers served as the basis for estimated nucleated cell counts. Data came from immunoSEQ multiplex PCR; TCRdb stores just in-frame clones and leaves some out. V and J calls and clone size are given by that table; D and trimming were obtained from the DNA. This sample carries approximately 670,000 clones, 85% to 90% of them seen once, and the ten largest clones take roughly 0.25%. The TCR originated in a woman between 18 and 29 years old with acute or convalescent COVID-19. Sequencing used peripheral blood.

This chain's CDR3 is CASSLGGGKETQYF. CDR3 coding DNA: TGCGCCAGCAGCTTGGGAGGGGGCAAAGAGACCCAGTACTTC. The J gene is TRBJ2-5, the V gene TRBV5-1; 7 bases line up with TRBD1. This CDR3 has 14 residues. The trim removed 0 bases at V and 3 bases at J, leaving 2 bases unmatched. Germline V CDR1 and CDR2: SGHRS, YFSETQ.